One sample yielded the 30 T cell receptor beta chains listed below, sequenced in a study of identical twins. TCRdb re-derived calls from the 5' RACE reads in MiXCR, one entry per CDR3 protein. Counted here are some 760,000 distinct CDR3 sequences, 15% to 20% occurring once; the ten biggest clones make up approximately 14%. These same records also appear under a second study, on T cells expressing NK-cell markers.

The sequencing sample was made of PBMCs. The receptors come from a woman in her late teens or twenties in good health.

This clonotype turned up a few times. The chain uses TRBV11-2 and TRBJ2-3, with a tentative D call TRBD1 (6 bases). V was clipped by 4 bases and J by 6 bases, with 29 bases between them. The CDR3 contains 19 residues. The germline V gene encodes CDR1 SGHAT and CDR2 FQNNGV. The CDR3 loop is CASSSAGIPGHSSYDTQYF. CDR3 nucleotide sequence: TGTGCCAGCAGCTCCGCTGGGATCCCGGGACACAGTTCGTATGATACGCAGTATTTT.

This chain's CDR3 is CSARGAASTDTQYF. Here the CDR3 DNA reads TGCAGTGCTAGGGGAGCGGCTAGCACAGATACGCAGTATTTT. V gene TRBV20-1 combines with J gene TRBJ2-3; D is perhaps TRBD2 (5 bases). In germline, CDR1 is DFQATT, CDR2 SNEGSKA (reference sequence). Trimming left V 3 bases short and J 0 bases short, with 10 bases between. CDR3 size: 14 residues.

This clonotype was seen a few times. This chain links TRBV7-2 with TRBJ1-1; 7 nucleotides line up with TRBD1. This CDR3 is 14 amino acids long. V shed 6 bases, J shed 0 bases, and the junction held 4 bases outside the gene matches. Germline assignment: CDR1 SGHTA and CDR2 FQGNSA. The CDR3 region has the DNA TGTGCCAGCAGGTACACAGGGGTGAACACTGAAGCTTTCTTT. This codes for CASRYTGVNTEAFF.

Turning to this clonotype: The conserved phenylalanine or tryptophan normally closing the CDR3 is absent here, so this likely arose from a read error. The DNA is left out, because the CDR3 cannot be placed on it with certainty; the CDR3 is given as TCRdb lists it. This chain joins TRBV11-2 and TRBJ1-2. From its first to its last residue, the CDR3 has 14 amino acids. CDR1 and CDR2 from the germline V gene are SGHAT and FQNNGV. CDR3 sequence reads: CASSQIRFSGYTFV.

V and J are TRBV12-3 or TRBV12-4 and TRBJ2-4, with D maybe TRBD1 (6 bases). Trimming cost V 5 bases and J 0 bases, with 17 bases left between them. This CDR3 comprises 17 residues. CDR3 sequence: CASSRTGRGGAKNIQYF. The CDR3 nucleotides are TGTGCCAGCAGTCGCACTGGGAGAGGGGGAGCCAAAAACATTCAGTACTTC.

V usage is TRBV29-1 and J usage is TRBJ2-3; 9 bases agree with TRBD2. This CDR3 region has 14 residues. From germline, CDR1 is SQVTM and CDR2 ANQGSEA. Trimming took 3 bases from V and 0 from J; bases not matched to a gene: 1. DNA of the CDR3: TGCAGCGTTGAGGGGACTAGCAGCACAGATACGCAGTATTTT. It is translated as CSVEGTSSTDTQYF.

This clonotype has ten or more counts. The gene calls are TRBV6-1 and TRBJ2-7; no clear D. With 7 bases removed from V and 4 bases from J, the gap between germline ends came to 17 bases. CDR3 length equals 14 residues. The V gene's germline CDR1 is MNHNS and CDR2 SASEGT. DNA for the CDR3: TGTGCCAGCACCCCCCCTCGGTATCCTTACGAGCAGTACTTC. It specifies CASTPPRYPYEQYF.

The V and J genes are TRBV20-1 and TRBJ2-5, with 11 bases that match TRBD2. The CDR3 extends over 14 amino acids. Germline CDR1 DFQATT, CDR2 SNEGSKA (reference sequence). Trimming at V came to 5 bases and at J to 4 bases, leaving 6 bases not matched to a gene. In DNA form, the CDR3 reads TGCAGTGCTTCCCGCACTAGCGGGGGAGAGACCCAGTACTTC. Translated, it gives CSASRTSGGETQYF.

The chain has TRBV2 and TRBJ1-5; no definite D call. The germline gives CDR1 SNHLY, CDR2 FYNNEI. The CDR3 length is 15 residues. V dropped 2 bases and J dropped 1 base, with 9 bases sitting between them. CDR3 nucleotide sequence: TGTGCCAGCAGTGAACGGGGTCTGAGCAATCAGCCCCAGCATTTT. Protein product: CASSERGLSNQPQHF.

V is TRBV27 and J is TRBJ2-7, with a weak D call TRBD2 (7 bases). V shed 4 bases and J shed 3 bases, with 16 bases lying between them. This CDR3 has 15 amino acids. Germline CDR1 and CDR2: MNHEY and SMNVEV (reference sequence). CDR3 in DNA: TGTGCCAGCAGTTGGGAGGGACACCCAGGCTACGAGCAGTACTTC. Its translation: CASSWEGHPGYEQYF.

This chain's CDR3 is CASSGRTSGRDNEQFF. CDR3 nucleotides: TGCGCCAGCAGTGGCCGGACTAGCGGGAGAGACAATGAGCAGTTCTTC. The chain uses TRBV10-1 and TRBJ2-1; 13 positions agree with TRBD2. The CDR3 contains 16 residues. The junction had 5 bases not matched to a gene; V was cut back by 4 bases and J by 5 bases. The germline V gene has CDR1 WNHNN and CDR2 SYGVQD (reference sequence).

V is TRBV6-1 and J is TRBJ1-5; D perhaps matches TRBD1 (5 bases). The length of the CDR3 is 15 residues. V lost 5 bases, J lost 6 bases, and 17 bases lay in between. Germline V gene data show CDR1 as MNHNS and CDR2 as SASEGT. Here the CDR3 DNA reads TGTGCCAGCAGTACATCAACTCGGGACGGTCAGCCCCAGCATTTT. Translation: CASSTSTRDGQPQHF.

This clonotype was detected a few times. This chain links TRBV5-1 with TRBJ2-1; TRBD1 agrees at 7 bases. Germline values: CDR1 SGHRS, CDR2 YFSETQ. The V gene end was trimmed by 4 bases and the J gene end by 1 base; junction bases not matched to a gene: 5. The CDR3 sequence is 15 residues long. The CDR3 sequence is CASSPGQRSYNEQFF. The CDR3 coding sequence is TGCGCCAGCAGCCCGGGACAGAGGTCCTACAATGAGCAGTTCTTC.

The table lists this clonotype with a few counts. The chain is built from TRBV9 and TRBJ1-5, with D tentatively TRBD1 (6 bases). CDR3 length equals 11 residues. Germline V gene lookup returns CDR1 SGDLS and CDR2 YYNGEE. Trimming shortened V by 10 bases and J by 8 bases, and 13 bases separated the two germline ends. CDR3 in amino acids: CASGGAKPQHF. In DNA, the CDR3 is TGTGCCTCGGGGGGGGCTAAGCCCCAGCATTTT.

The chain carries TRBV5-1 and TRBJ2-7; D might be TRBD2 (6 bases). Germline V lookup: CDR1 SGHRS, CDR2 YFSETQ. CDR3 length: 16 amino acids. V gave up 4 bases and J gave up 3 bases, with 20 bases separating them. This CDR3 reads CASSLELTRQNYEQYF. In DNA form, the CDR3 reads TGCGCCAGCAGCCTTGAATTGACTAGACAGAACTACGAGCAGTACTTC.

This clonotype was counted a few times. This sequence joins TRBV12-3 or TRBV12-4 and TRBJ2-7, with 8 bases identical to TRBD2. The CDR3 totals 15 residues. Losses at the gene ends were 9 bases for V and 1 base for J; bases not matched to a gene: 11. CDR3 region: CASPRLAGSSYEQYF. The CDR3 DNA sequence: TGTGCCAGTCCGCGGCTAGCGGGTTCGTCCTACGAGCAGTACTTC.

In this sample, this clonotype turned up a few times. The gene calls are TRBV6-1 and TRBJ1-2; D unclear. Germline V lookup: CDR1 MNHNS, CDR2 SASEGT. V dropped 6 bases and J dropped 7 bases, with 21 bases sitting between them. This CDR3 contains 15 residues. Here the CDR3 reads CASSPPLKARPGYTF. For the CDR3, the DNA is TGTGCCAGCAGCCCCCCTTTGAAGGCTCGTCCTGGCTACACCTTC.

Only a few counts were recorded for this clonotype. The rearrangement links TRBV7-9 to TRBJ2-7; 9 nucleotides agree with TRBD2. The length of the CDR3 is 16 residues. J lost 4 bases, V lost 0 bases, and 7 bases had no gene match. Germline CDR1 is SEHNR and CDR2 is FQNEAQ (reference sequence). CDR3 protein: CASSLAGREGIYEQYF. The CDR3 region has the DNA TGTGCCAGCAGCTTAGCCGGGCGGGAGGGGATTTACGAGCAGTACTTC.

This sequence joins TRBV5-1 and TRBJ2-3, with a tentative D call TRBD1 (5 bases). CDR3 length equals 12 residues. The V gene lost 5 bases and the J gene lost 7 bases, with 11 bases spanning the gap. Germline V gene lookup returns CDR1 SGHRS and CDR2 YFSETQ. In nucleotides, the CDR3 is TGCGCCAGCAGGAACTCAGGGAATACGCAGTATTTT. Its translation is CASRNSGNTQYF. Complete variable domain (other parts from reference TRBV5-1 and TRBJ2-3): KAGVTQTPRYLIKTRGQQVTLSCSPISGHRSVSWYQQTPGQGLQFLFEYFSETQRNKGNFPGRFSGRQFSNSRSEMNVSTLELGDSALYLCASRNSGNTQYFGPGTRLTVL.

The table lists this clonotype with a count of one. CDR3 nucleotide sequence: TGCGCCACCATTAGTAGACAGGGCTTGCATTCACCCCTCCACTTT. This codes for CATISRQGLHSPLHF. This sequence joins TRBV23-1 and TRBJ1-6, with 7 positions matching TRBD1. TRBV23-1 is given ORF status, its function remaining uncertain. This CDR3 spans 15 amino acids. V lost 10 bases to trimming and J lost 8 bases; unmatched junction nucleotides: 14.

This clonotype was seen ten or more times. V usage is TRBV12-3 or TRBV12-4 and J usage is TRBJ1-1, with a tentative D call TRBD1 (5 bases). The CDR3 covers 11 residues. V lost 6 bases to trimming and J lost 13 bases, with 15 bases between them. CDR3 loop: CASRLVGDVFF. The CDR3 nucleotides read TGTGCCAGCAGGCTCGTGGGGGATGTTTTCTTT.

This clonotype was observed a few times. The genes are TRBV10-3 and TRBJ2-7, with D possibly TRBD1 on 6 matching bases. Germline lookup yields CDR1 ENHRY and CDR2 SYGVKD. Trimming shortened V by 5 bases and J by 4 bases, and 12 bases separated the two germline ends. The CDR3 is 13 residues long. This CDR3 reads CAISTRGAYEQYF. CDR3 nucleotide sequence: TGTGCCATCAGTACCAGGGGAGCGTACGAGCAGTACTTC.

V usage is TRBV4-3 and J usage is TRBJ2-1, with 12 nucleotides matching TRBD2. Germline V gene data show CDR1 as LGHNA and CDR2 as YSLEER. V shed 4 bases, J shed 0 bases, and the junction held 10 bases outside the gene matches. The CDR3 totals 19 residues. CDR3 DNA: TGCGCCAGCAGCCGACTTCTAGCGGGAGGGCAGGTCTCCTACAATGAGCAGTTCTTC. Translating gives CASSRLLAGGQVSYNEQFF.

This clonotype was seen ten or more times. This chain connects TRBV12-3 or TRBV12-4 to TRBJ2-7; 8 positions agree with TRBD2. The length of the CDR3 is 15 residues. V was pared by 6 bases and J by 1 base, with 8 bases of the junction left unmatched. DNA of the CDR3: TGTGCCAGCAGCTTTCTAGCGGGTGCTTCCTACGAGCAGTACTTC. This translates into CASSFLAGASYEQYF.

This chain uses TRBV27 with TRBJ2-1; D not resolved. The V end was cut by 1 base, the J end by 0 bases, with 10 bases between. The germline V gene has CDR1 MNHEY and CDR2 SMNVEV (reference sequence). The CDR3 runs to 16 residues. CDR3 sequence reads: CASSLLGPHSYNEQFF. CDR3 sequence (DNA): TGTGCCAGCAGTTTATTAGGACCCCACTCCTACAATGAGCAGTTCTTC.

This clonotype was observed a handful of times. This chain connects TRBV10-1 to TRBJ2-7; no clear D. This CDR3 is built from 14 residues. Germline assignment: CDR1 WNHNN and CDR2 SYGVQD (reference sequence). The V and J ends lost 3 bases and 3 bases respectively, with 12 bases between them. CDR3 in DNA: TGCGCCAGCAGTGAATCCCTCCAGCGCTACGAGCAGTACTTC. Translating gives CASSESLQRYEQYF.

This clonotype was seen only a few times. The genes are TRBV20-1 and TRBJ1-2; D unclear. Germline V gene data show CDR1 as DFQATT and CDR2 as SNEGSKA (reference sequence). The CDR3 covers 13 residues. Deletions cut 5 bases from V and 4 bases from J, with 14 bases between. CDR3 in amino acids: CSAVASAIYGYTF. DNA for the CDR3: TGCAGTGCTGTGGCATCAGCCATCTATGGCTACACCTTC.

The chain uses TRBV12-3 or TRBV12-4 and TRBJ2-3, with TRBD2 matching over 7 bases. V shed 6 bases, J shed 1 base, and the junction held 7 bases outside the gene matches. The CDR3 is 15 residues long. The CDR3 bases are TGTGCCAGCAGCCGCACTAGCGTACGCACAGATACGCAGTATTTT. This sequence encodes CASSRTSVRTDTQYF.

This clonotype was seen a few times. The chain recombines TRBV15 with TRBJ2-7; 9 bases map to TRBD2. Germline V gene lookup returns CDR1 LNHNV and CDR2 YYDKDF (reference sequence). V shed 2 bases and J 3 bases; nucleotides not matched to a gene: 11. The CDR3 totals 17 residues. The CDR3 here is CATSRSLAGIFIYEQYF. CDR3 nucleotide sequence: TGTGCCACCAGCAGATCCCTAGCGGGAATATTTATCTACGAGCAGTACTTC.

This rearrangement joins TRBV9 to TRBJ2-1; TRBD2 matches at 11 bases. The CDR3 runs to 15 residues. The germline CDR1 and CDR2 sequences are SGDLS and YYNGEE. The trim removed 4 bases at V and 9 bases at J, leaving 9 bases unmatched. In DNA, the CDR3 is TGTGCCAGCAGCCCCTGGGTTAGCGGGGGGGGTGAGCAGTTCTTC. Translated: CASSPWVSGGGEQFF.